The 30 T cell receptor beta chains listed next were all sequenced from one sample in a study of cytomegalovirus exposure and HLA in healthy donors (dated by TCRdb to about 2017). The receptor library was made with the immunoSEQ multiplex PCR assay. For the multiplex PCR, a mixture combining 60 forward primers for TCR Vbeta segments and 13 reverse primers for TCR Jbeta segments was used. Entries here come from immuneACCESS through TCRdb and include only in-frame sequences with V and J called. Some clones fail to appear in such tables; in the studies checked, an unresolved V gene covers under half of the shortfall, and the cause of the remainder is unknown. Within this sample are some 190,000 clones, with 76% of them counted one time only. The top ten clones comprise roughly 1.5% of the sample. Sequencing input: PBMCs. These receptors were collected from a young man in good health and CMV-seronegative.

Notes on this clone: Other DNA sequences in the same sample also yield this CDR3. The chain joins TRBV7-3 to TRBJ1-1, with TRBD1 matching over 11 bases. Germline trimming cut 2 bases from V and 7 bases from J; bases unmatched to any gene: 3. The germline V gene has CDR1 SGHTA and CDR2 FQGTGA. This CDR3 has 14 residues. The CDR3 DNA sequence: TGTGCCAGCAGCTTAGGACAGGGGGCCGGTGAAGCTTTCTTT. Its protein is CASSLGQGAGEAFF.

V and J are TRBV19 and TRBJ2-7; TRBD1 agrees at 9 bases. This CDR3 comprises 14 residues. Germline CDR1 reads LNHDA; CDR2 reads SQIVND (reference sequence). V shed 9 bases, J shed 3 bases, and the junction held 9 bases outside the gene matches. CDR3 amino acids: CASCRTGAFYEQYF. In DNA form, the CDR3 reads TGTGCCAGCTGTCGGACAGGGGCGTTCTACGAGCAGTACTTC.

The chain combines TRBV25-1 with TRBJ1-1, with TRBD1 matching over 9 bases. Trimming took 7 bases from V and 5 from J; bases not matched to a gene: 14. CDR3 length equals 16 residues. CDR1 is MGHDK, CDR2 SYGVNS, per germline. The DNA for the CDR3 is TGTGCCAGCACCAAAGGGGGGGGACAGGGAGGGACTGAAGCTTTCTTT. This encodes CASTKGGGQGGTEAFF.

CDR3 amino acids: CASRSGGSNEQFF. In DNA form, the CDR3 reads TGTGCCAGCAGAAGCGGGGGTTCCAATGAGCAGTTCTTC. This chain connects TRBV7-9 to TRBJ2-1; 8 bases are shared with TRBD2. The ends lost 6 bases at V and 6 bases at J; junction bases unmatched: 4. The CDR3 covers 13 residues. CDR1 is SEHNR and CDR2 is FQNEAQ in the germline V gene (reference sequence). The full variable domain, its missing parts supplied by reference TRBV7-9 and TRBJ2-1, is DTGVSQNPRHKITKRGQNVTFRCDPISEHNRLYWYRQTLGQGPEFLTYFQNEAQLEKSRLLSDRFSAERPKGSFSTLEIQRTEQGDSAMYLCASRSGGSNEQFFGPGTRLTVL.

For the CDR3, the DNA is TGTGCCAGCAGTCGGGGGACGGTGAACACTGAAGCTTTCTTT. Protein: CASSRGTVNTEAFF. The gene calls are TRBV28 and TRBJ1-1, with D possibly matching TRBD1 (5 bases). This CDR3 comprises 14 residues. V shed 5 bases and J shed 0 bases, with 10 bases lying between them. Germline V gene data show CDR1 as MDHEN and CDR2 as SYDVKM. Filled out from reference TRBV28 and TRBJ1-1, the complete variable domain reads DVKVTQSSRYLVKRTGEKVFLECVQDMDHENMFWYRQDPGLGLRLIYFSYDVKMKEKGDIPEGYSVSREKKERFSLILESASTNQTSMYLCASSRGTVNTEAFFGQGTRLTVV.

The V call is TRBV6-6, the J call TRBJ1-4, with a weak D call TRBD1 (6 bases). V was clipped by 7 bases and J by 4 bases, with 16 bases between them. Germline CDR1 reads MNHNY; CDR2 reads SVGAGI (reference sequence). The CDR3 length is 15 residues. In nucleotides, the CDR3 is TGTGCCAGCAAGCCAAACAGGGACCTTAATGAAAAACTGTTTTTT. Its translation is CASKPNRDLNEKLFF.

This clone was recorded at least ten times. V usage is TRBV13 and J usage is TRBJ2-2; 9 bases match TRBD1. Germline V CDR1 and CDR2: PRHDT, FYEKMQ (reference sequence). V dropped 5 bases and J dropped 6; count of bases not matched to a gene: 13. This CDR3 has 17 amino acids. CDR3 loop: CASSGTGKFLGPGELFF. The CDR3 nucleotides are TGTGCCAGCAGCGGGACAGGGAAGTTTCTGGGTCCCGGGGAGCTGTTTTTT.

The chain links TRBV5-1 to TRBJ2-1; 8 bases align to TRBD1. With V trimmed by 0 bases and J by 8 bases, 10 bases remained unmatched. CDR3 length equals 16 residues. CDR1 is SGHRS, CDR2 YFSETQ, per germline. The DNA for the CDR3 is TGCGCCAGCAGCTTGGTAGGACAGGGAGATTCGTATGAGCAGTTCTTC. Its translation is CASSLVGQGDSYEQFF.

This chain links TRBV7-3 with TRBJ2-2; D ambiguous. The CDR3 is made up of 12 amino acids. Trimming shortened V by 1 base and J by 8 bases, and 5 bases separated the two germline ends. Germline assignment: CDR1 SGHTA and CDR2 FQGTGA. The CDR3 is CASSLSPGELFF. DNA of the CDR3: TGTGCCAGCAGCTTAAGTCCTGGGGAGCTGTTTTTT. Complete variable domain (other parts from reference TRBV7-3 and TRBJ2-2): GAGVSQTPSNKVTEKGKYVELRCDPISGHTALYWYRQSLGQGPEFLIYFQGTGAADDSGLPNDRFFAVRPEGSVSTLKIQRTERGDSAVYLCASSLSPGELFFGEGSRLTVL.

This clone came up a few times. The chain couples TRBV5-8 to TRBJ1-3; 7 bases match TRBD1. After removal of 0 bases from V and 0 bases from J, the junction contained 3 bases not matched to a gene. Germline assignment: CDR1 SGHTS and CDR2 YDEGEE. This CDR3 spans 16 amino acids. CDR3 residues: CASSLVDRRSGNTIYF. The CDR3 nucleotides are TGTGCCAGCAGCTTGGTGGACAGGCGCTCTGGAAACACCATATATTTT. The whole variable domain, remainder taken from reference TRBV5-8 and TRBJ1-3, is EAGVTQSPTHLIKTRGQQATLRCSPISGHTSVYWYQQALGLGLQFLLWYDEGEERNRGNFPPRFSGRQFPNYSSELNVNALELEDSALYLCASSLVDRRSGNTIYFGEGSWLTVV.

The chain is built from TRBV29-1 and TRBJ2-3; D perhaps matches TRBD1 (6 bases). Germline CDR1 and CDR2: SQVTM and ANQGSEA. The CDR3 sequence is 16 residues long. Between the trimmed V and J ends, which lost 3 bases and 2 bases, there was a span of 18 bases. CDR3 amino acids: CSVDIRDTETTDTQYF. The CDR3 region has the DNA TGCAGCGTTGATATTAGGGACACCGAGACCACAGATACGCAGTATTTT.

The chain couples TRBV11-2 to TRBJ1-1, with D perhaps matching TRBD1 (5 bases). The CDR3 has 14 amino acids. Germline CDR1 SGHAT, CDR2 FQNNGV. Deletions cut 5 bases from V and 2 bases from J, with 12 bases between. The CDR3 is CASSHAGTNTEAFF. DNA for the CDR3: TGTGCCAGCAGCCATGCCGGGACTAACACTGAAGCTTTCTTT.

This chain joins TRBV25-1 and TRBJ2-7; 8 bases agree with TRBD2. This CDR3 has 15 amino acids. In germline, CDR1 is MGHDK, CDR2 SYGVNS. V gave up 8 bases and J gave up 6 bases; unmatched junction bases: 15. CDR3 in amino acids: CASLPLGREVSEQYF. The CDR3 region has the DNA TGTGCCAGCCTCCCCCTGGGGCGGGAGGTGAGCGAGCAGTACTTC.

The V call is TRBV12-5, the J call TRBJ1-2; no firm D call. This CDR3 has 12 amino acids. V lost 7 bases and J lost 8, with 14 bases in between. Germline V gene sequence: CDR1 LGHNT, CDR2 FRNRAP. The CDR3 spells CASVSPGSGYTF. The CDR3 nucleotides read TGTGCTAGTGTCTCCCCCGGGTCCGGCTACACCTTC.

The chain links TRBV2 to TRBJ1-2; a weak D match, TRBD1 (5 bases). CDR1 and CDR2 from the germline V gene are SNHLY and FYNNEI. CDR3 length: 12 residues. Trimming stripped 3 bases from V and 5 bases from J, with 7 bases between. The CDR3 is CASSDDSYGYTF. DNA for the CDR3: TGTGCCAGCAGTGATGACAGTTATGGCTACACCTTC.

The rearrangement uses TRBV11-3 and TRBJ2-3; unclear D gene. With 2 bases removed from V and 6 bases from J, the gap between germline ends came to 12 bases. CDR1 SGHNT and CDR2 YENEEA come from the germline V gene. The CDR3 sequence is 14 residues long. CDR3: CASSLTAWRDTQYF. In DNA form, the CDR3 reads TGTGCCAGCAGCTTAACCGCGTGGCGGGATACGCAGTATTTT.

This clone was seen a few times. CDR3 residues: CASSSTGEPTDTQYF. DNA of the CDR3: TGCGCCAGCAGCTCCACAGGGGAACCCACAGATACGCAGTATTTT. The chain has TRBV5-1 and TRBJ2-3, with 7 positions matching TRBD1. The CDR3 has 15 amino acids. Germline loops: CDR1 SGHRS, CDR2 YFSETQ. V gave up 3 bases and J gave up 2 bases; unmatched junction bases: 6.

The chain joins TRBV4-1 to TRBJ1-2; 7 bases fit TRBD1. The ends lost 0 bases at V and 3 bases at J; junction bases unmatched: 13. The V gene's germline CDR1 is MGHRA and CDR2 YSYEKL. CDR3 length: 18 amino acids. The CDR3 spells CASSQEVVAGGSDYGYTF. CDR3 sequence (DNA): TGCGCCAGCAGCCAAGAGGTAGTTGCAGGGGGTTCTGACTATGGCTACACCTTC.

This clone was observed a single time. The genes are TRBV28 and TRBJ2-5; D gene uncertain. Per germline, CDR1 MDHEN and CDR2 SYDVKM. The CDR3 totals 13 residues. V was clipped by 6 bases and J by 3 bases, with 11 bases between them. As DNA, the CDR3 is TGTGCCAGCAGGCCCCCCTACGAAGAGACCCAGTACTTC. Protein product: CASRPPYEETQYF.

This clone has a handful of counts. J is TRBJ1-1 and V is TRBV30; D call uncertain. CDR3 length: 13 residues. Deletions cut 0 bases from V and 3 bases from J, with 8 bases between. Germline loops: CDR1 GTSNPN, CDR2 SVGIG (reference sequence). The chain's CDR3 is CAWSVRLDTEAFF. The CDR3 DNA reads as TGTGCCTGGAGTGTACGGTTGGACACTGAAGCTTTCTTT.

The V and J genes are TRBV7-9 and TRBJ2-3; 8 bases align to TRBD2. Trimming removed 3 bases from V and 8 bases from J; junction bases left unmatched: 7. CDR3 length: 14 amino acids. Per the germline V gene, CDR1 is SEHNR and CDR2 is FQNEAQ (reference sequence). The CDR3 here is CASSLGTSGLTQYF. As DNA, the CDR3 is TGTGCCAGCAGCTTGGGTACTAGCGGCCTTACGCAGTATTTT.

With respect to this clone: The germline gene is not matched at one end of the junction; a read error may be the cause. The chain couples TRBV4-1 to TRBJ2-7; TRBD1 is a possible D gene (6 bases). Per the germline V gene, CDR1 is MGHRA and CDR2 is YSYEKL. This CDR3 contains 13 residues. CDR3: CASSQDPGQSPFF. The CDR3 DNA sequence: TGCGCCAGCAGCCAAGATCCCGGACAGTCCCCCTTCTTC.

The chain recombines TRBV6-6 with TRBJ2-2; 7 nucleotides match TRBD2. V lost 8 bases and J lost 6; bases outside the gene matches: 3. CDR3 length: 12 residues. The germline V gene encodes CDR1 MNHNY and CDR2 SVGAGI (reference sequence). CDR3 amino acids: CASGRAAGELFF. The CDR3 nucleotides are TGTGCCAGCGGGAGGGCGGCCGGGGAGCTGTTTTTT.

This chain links TRBV6-6 with TRBJ2-2; 7 bases match TRBD2. The CDR3 runs 15 residues. Looked up from germline, CDR1 is MNHNY and CDR2 is SVGAGI (reference sequence). With 4 bases clipped from V and 2 bases from J, the junction kept 4 bases outside the gene matches. The CDR3 bases are TGTGCCAGCAGTTGGGGACTAACAAACACCGGGGAGCTGTTTTTT. As protein: CASSWGLTNTGELFF.

This chain uses TRBV2 with TRBJ2-2; the match to TRBD2 covers 7 bases. Germline values: CDR1 SNHLY, CDR2 FYNNEI. V was clipped by 8 bases and J by 2 bases; unmatched bases: 5. The CDR3 is 14 residues long. CDR3 region: CASRGEGNTGELFF. DNA for the CDR3: TGTGCCAGCCGGGGGGAGGGCAACACCGGGGAGCTGTTTTTT.

This rearrangement joins TRBV5-4 to TRBJ1-1; perhaps TRBD1 as D (6 bases). Deletions cut 4 bases from V and 4 bases from J, with 11 bases between. Germline assignment: CDR1 SGHNT and CDR2 YYREEE (reference sequence). The CDR3 spans 13 residues. The CDR3 nucleotides read TGTGCCAGCAGCCAGAACAGGGCCACTGAAGCTTTCTTT. This gives the protein CASSQNRATEAFF.

The chain employs TRBV9 and TRBJ2-1; D possibly corresponds to TRBD2 (5 bases). This CDR3 has 18 residues. V lost 4 bases, J lost 4 bases, and 24 bases lay in between. Germline CDR1 reads SGDLS; CDR2 reads YYNGEE. CDR3 protein: CASSSPKGVGSIYNEQFF. CDR3 nucleotides: TGTGCCAGCAGCTCCCCCAAGGGAGTTGGTAGTATATACAATGAGCAGTTCTTC.

V and J are TRBV13 and TRBJ2-7; 7 bases are a match to TRBD1. This CDR3 contains 16 residues. The trim removed 0 bases at V and 3 bases at J, leaving 8 bases unmatched. Germline V CDR1 and CDR2: PRHDT, FYEKMQ (reference sequence). The DNA for the CDR3 is TGTGCCAGCAGCTTAGGACCCCTAGGGGGCCACTACGAGCAGTACTTC. This gives the protein CASSLGPLGGHYEQYF.

As concerns this clone: Relative to the germline gene, one junction end is altered; a read error may explain this. The chain recombines TRBV5-1 with TRBJ1-1, with no clear D. This CDR3 region has 14 residues. CDR1 and CDR2 (germline): SGHRS, YFSETQ. CDR3 in amino acids: CASSLGRRYTEAFF. The CDR3 DNA reads TGCGCCAGCAGTTTGGGGAGGAGATACACTGAAGCTTTCTTT.

This chain connects TRBV18 to TRBJ1-6; maybe TRBD1 (5 bases). Germline V CDR1 and CDR2: KGHSH, LQKENI. The V and J ends lost 7 bases and 10 bases respectively, with 17 bases between them. The CDR3 totals 14 residues. The DNA for the CDR3 is TGTGCCAGCTTACCTCGGAGGGGAGGATCACCCCTCCACTTT. Residues: CASLPRRGGSPLHF.